This paragraph covers one T cell receptor beta chain sequence. Antigen specificity is unknown. 13 Jbeta primers and 60 Vbeta primers were used for the PCR. Sequencing was performed with immunoSEQ multiplex PCR; in TCRdb, only in-frame clones are kept and a portion is missing. The repertoire holds fewer than 150,000 clones, approximately 78% seen once, with about 6.8% in the top ten. The CDR3 sequence is 16 residues long. The trim removed 2 bases at V and 1 base at J, leaving 5 bases unmatched. Germline V gene lookup returns CDR1 SGHRS and CDR2 YFSETQ. The data were obtained in a study of cytomegalovirus exposure and HLA in healthy donors. Overall study findings and caveats: Later work found that TCR association rates differed between HLA loci; DRB1 had the most and HLA-C the fewest.

Sequenced: PBMCs. The source is a woman aged 40 to 49 in good health and CMV-seropositive. The chain has TRBV5-1 and TRBJ2-2, with 7 bases that match TRBD2. CDR3 bases: TGCGCCAGCAGCTTAACGGTAGCGGGGAACACCGGGGAGCTGTTTTTT. Its protein is CASSLTVAGNTGELFF.